These 5 T cell receptor beta chains were all obtained from the same sample, sequenced in a study of blood T cell repertoires in COVID-19. The assay was immunoSEQ multiplex PCR, and TCRdb's table has in-frame clones only and misses some. The data show 300,000 to 400,000 clones, over 75% seen once. Sequenced input: peripheral blood. The receptors come from a woman between 50 and 59 years old who had recovered from COVID-19.

The chain links TRBV6-6 to TRBJ1-5; tentatively, D is TRBD1 (5 bases). The V gene lost 3 bases and the J gene lost 5 bases, with 17 bases spanning the gap. The germline V gene encodes CDR1 MNHNY and CDR2 SVGAGI (reference sequence). The CDR3 covers 16 residues. The CDR3 here is CASSYGQGFRDQPQHF. The CDR3, as DNA: TGTGCCAGCAGTTATGGCCAGGGTTTTCGCGATCAGCCCCAGCATTTT.

The V gene is TRBV7-9, the J gene TRBJ1-2; weak D call: TRBD1 (5 bases). V lost 5 bases, J lost 11 bases, and 12 bases lay in between. CDR1 SEHNR and CDR2 FQNEAQ come from the germline V gene (reference sequence). There are 11 residues in the CDR3. The CDR3 sequence: CASSPQGLYTF. The CDR3 nucleotides read TGTGCCAGCAGCCCGCAGGGTTTATACACCTTC.

This clone has a single count. The CDR3 loop is CASSAGQNTEAFF. The CDR3 DNA reads as TGTGCCAGCAGCGCCGGACAAAACACTGAAGCTTTCTTT. V and J are TRBV28 and TRBJ1-1, with a possible D match to TRBD1 (5 bases). The CDR3 is made up of 13 amino acids. The germline CDR1 and CDR2 sequences are MDHEN and SYDVKM. V shed 6 bases and J shed 2 bases, with 10 bases lying between them. Together with reference TRBV28 and TRBJ1-1, the CDR3 gives the full variable domain: DVKVTQSSRYLVKRTGEKVFLECVQDMDHENMFWYRQDPGLGLRLIYFSYDVKMKEKGDIPEGYSVSREKKERFSLILESASTNQTSMYLCASSAGQNTEAFFGQGTRLTVV.

V and J are TRBV11-3 and TRBJ2-3; 15 bases map to TRBD2. V dropped 5 bases and J dropped 6; count of bases not matched to a gene: 12. Per the germline V gene, CDR1 is SGHNT and CDR2 is YENEEA. This CDR3 has 18 residues. CDR3 in amino acids: CASSKGLAGGPLLDTQYF. The CDR3 nucleotides are TGTGCCAGCAGCAAAGGACTAGCGGGGGGGCCGTTGTTGGATACGCAGTATTTT.

The table lists this clone with a few counts. The genes are TRBV6-1 and TRBJ1-5; D is unclear. V dropped 2 bases and J dropped 10 bases, with 9 bases sitting between them. Germline-derived CDR1 and CDR2 are MNHNS and SASEGT. The length of the CDR3 is 12 residues. CDR3 amino acids: CASSEWPNPQHF. The CDR3 coding sequence is TGTGCCAGCAGTGAATGGCCAAACCCCCAGCATTTT.